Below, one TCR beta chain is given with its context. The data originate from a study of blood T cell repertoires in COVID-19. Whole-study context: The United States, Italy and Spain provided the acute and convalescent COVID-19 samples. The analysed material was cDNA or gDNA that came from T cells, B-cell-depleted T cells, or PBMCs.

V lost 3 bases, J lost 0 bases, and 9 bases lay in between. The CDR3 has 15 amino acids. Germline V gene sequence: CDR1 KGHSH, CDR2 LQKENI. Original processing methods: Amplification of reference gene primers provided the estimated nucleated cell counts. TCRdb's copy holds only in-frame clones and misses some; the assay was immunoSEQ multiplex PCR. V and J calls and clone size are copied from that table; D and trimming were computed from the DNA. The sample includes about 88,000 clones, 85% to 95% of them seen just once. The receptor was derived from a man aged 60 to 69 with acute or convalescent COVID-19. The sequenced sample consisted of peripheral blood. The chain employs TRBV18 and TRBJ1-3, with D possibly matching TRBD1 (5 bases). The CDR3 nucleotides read TGTGCCAGCTCACCCGACAGAAGCTCTGGAAACACCATATATTTT. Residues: CASSPDRSSGNTIYF. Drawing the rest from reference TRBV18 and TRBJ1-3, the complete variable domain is NAGVMQNPRHLVRRRGQEARLRCSPMKGHSHVYWYRQLPEEGLKFMVYLQKENIIDESGMPKERFSAEFPKEGPSILRIQQVVRGDSAAYFCASSPDRSSGNTIYFGEGSWLTVV.